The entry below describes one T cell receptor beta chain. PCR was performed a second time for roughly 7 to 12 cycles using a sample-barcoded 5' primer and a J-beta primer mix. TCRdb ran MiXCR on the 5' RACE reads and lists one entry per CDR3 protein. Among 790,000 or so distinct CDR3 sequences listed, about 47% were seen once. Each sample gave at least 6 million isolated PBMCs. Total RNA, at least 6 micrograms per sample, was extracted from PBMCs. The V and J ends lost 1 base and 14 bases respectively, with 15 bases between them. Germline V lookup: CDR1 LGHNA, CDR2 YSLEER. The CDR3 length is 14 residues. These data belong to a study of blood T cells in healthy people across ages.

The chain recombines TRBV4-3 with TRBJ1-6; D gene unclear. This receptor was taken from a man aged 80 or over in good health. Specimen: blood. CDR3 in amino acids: CASSQGLSISTLHF. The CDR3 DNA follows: TGCGCCAGCAGCCAAGGGTTGTCCATAAGCACCCTCCACTTT.